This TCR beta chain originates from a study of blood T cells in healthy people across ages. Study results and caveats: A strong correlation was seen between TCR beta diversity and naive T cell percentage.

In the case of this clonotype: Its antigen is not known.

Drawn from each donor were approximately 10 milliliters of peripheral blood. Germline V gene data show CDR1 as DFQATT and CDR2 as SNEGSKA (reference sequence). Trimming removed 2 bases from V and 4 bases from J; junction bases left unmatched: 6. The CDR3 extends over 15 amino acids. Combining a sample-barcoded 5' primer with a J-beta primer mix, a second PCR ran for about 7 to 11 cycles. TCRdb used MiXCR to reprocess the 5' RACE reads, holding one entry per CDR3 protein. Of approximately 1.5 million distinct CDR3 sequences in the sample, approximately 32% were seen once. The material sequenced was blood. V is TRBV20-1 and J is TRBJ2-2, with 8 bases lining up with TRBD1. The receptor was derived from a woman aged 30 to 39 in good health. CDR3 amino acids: CSARRQGIGTGELFF. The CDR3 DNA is TGCAGTGCTAGAAGACAGGGGATCGGCACCGGGGAGCTGTTTTTT.